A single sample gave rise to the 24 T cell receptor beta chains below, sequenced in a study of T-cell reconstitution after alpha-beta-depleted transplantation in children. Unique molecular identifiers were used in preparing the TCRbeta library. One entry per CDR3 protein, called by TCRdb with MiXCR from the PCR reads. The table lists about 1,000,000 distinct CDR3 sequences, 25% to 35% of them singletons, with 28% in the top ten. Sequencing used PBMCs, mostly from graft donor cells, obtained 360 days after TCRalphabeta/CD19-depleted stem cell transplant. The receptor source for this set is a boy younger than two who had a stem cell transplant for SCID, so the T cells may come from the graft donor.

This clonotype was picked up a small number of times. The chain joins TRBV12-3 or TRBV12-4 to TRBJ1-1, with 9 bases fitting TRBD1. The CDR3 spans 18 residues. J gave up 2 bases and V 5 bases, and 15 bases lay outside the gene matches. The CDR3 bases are TGTGCCAGCAGTCCAGGGGCCCGCAGGGGACAGGGTAACACTGAAGCTTTCTTT. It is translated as CASSPGARRGQGNTEAFF.

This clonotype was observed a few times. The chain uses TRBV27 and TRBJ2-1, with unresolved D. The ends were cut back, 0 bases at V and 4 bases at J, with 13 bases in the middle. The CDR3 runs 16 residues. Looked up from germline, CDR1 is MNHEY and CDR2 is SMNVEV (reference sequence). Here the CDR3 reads CASSLSMRTVYNEQFF. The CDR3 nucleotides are TGTGCCAGCAGTTTATCGATGCGAACAGTTTACAATGAGCAGTTCTTC.

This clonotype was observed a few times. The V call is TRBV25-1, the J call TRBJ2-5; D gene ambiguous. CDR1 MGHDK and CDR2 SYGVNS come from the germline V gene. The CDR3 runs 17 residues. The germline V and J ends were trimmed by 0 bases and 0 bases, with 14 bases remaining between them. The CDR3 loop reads CASSEYSWTDYQETQYF. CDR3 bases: TGTGCCAGCAGTGAATATTCCTGGACCGATTACCAAGAGACCCAGTACTTC.

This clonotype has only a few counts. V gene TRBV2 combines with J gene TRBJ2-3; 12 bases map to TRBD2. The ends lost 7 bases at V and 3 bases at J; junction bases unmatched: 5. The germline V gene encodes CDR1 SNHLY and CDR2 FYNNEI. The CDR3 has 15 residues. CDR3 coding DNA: TGTGCCAGCAATAACGGACTAGCGGGGACAGATACGCAGTATTTT. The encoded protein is CASNNGLAGTDTQYF. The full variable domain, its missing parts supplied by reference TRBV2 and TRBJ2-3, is EPEVTQTPSHQVTQMGQEVILRCVPISNHLYFYWYRQILGQKVEFLVSFYNNEISEKSEIFDDQFSVERPDGSNFTLKIRSTKLEDSAMYFCASNNGLAGTDTQYFGPGTRLTVL.

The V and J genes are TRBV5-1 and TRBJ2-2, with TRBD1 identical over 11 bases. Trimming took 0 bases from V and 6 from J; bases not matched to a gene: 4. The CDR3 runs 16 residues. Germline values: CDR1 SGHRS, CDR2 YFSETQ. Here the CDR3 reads CASSLAGQGAAGELFF. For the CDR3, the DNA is TGCGCCAGCAGCTTGGCCGGACAGGGGGCTGCCGGGGAGCTGTTTTTT.

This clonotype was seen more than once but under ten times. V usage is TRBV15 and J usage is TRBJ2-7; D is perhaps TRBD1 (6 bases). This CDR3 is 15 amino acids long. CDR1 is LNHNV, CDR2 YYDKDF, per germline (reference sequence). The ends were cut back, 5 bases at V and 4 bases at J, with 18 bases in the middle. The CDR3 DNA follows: TGTGCCACCAGCCAGACCCAGGGGTCGGGATACGAGCAGTACTTC. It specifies CATSQTQGSGYEQYF.

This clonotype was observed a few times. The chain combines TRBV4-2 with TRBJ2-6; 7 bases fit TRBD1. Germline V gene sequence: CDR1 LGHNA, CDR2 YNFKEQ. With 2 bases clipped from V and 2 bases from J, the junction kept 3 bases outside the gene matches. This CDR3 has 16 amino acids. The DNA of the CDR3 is TGTGCCAGCAGCCAACCCGGGACAGCTGGGGCCAACGTCCTGACTTTC. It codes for CASSQPGTAGANVLTF.

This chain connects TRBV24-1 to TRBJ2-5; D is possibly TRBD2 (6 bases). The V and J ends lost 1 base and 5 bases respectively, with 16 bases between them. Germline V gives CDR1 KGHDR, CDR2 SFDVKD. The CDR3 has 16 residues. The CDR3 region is CATSDLNKAGKETQYF. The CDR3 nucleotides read TGTGCCACCAGTGATTTAAATAAGGCGGGAAAGGAGACCCAGTACTTC.

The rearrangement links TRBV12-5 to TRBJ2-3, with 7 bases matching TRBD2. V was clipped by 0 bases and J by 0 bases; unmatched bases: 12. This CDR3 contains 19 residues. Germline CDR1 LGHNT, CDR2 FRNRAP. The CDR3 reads CASGLVRTLAETSTDTQYF. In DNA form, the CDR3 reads TGTGCTAGTGGTTTGGTCCGTACGCTAGCGGAAACTAGCACAGATACGCAGTATTTT.

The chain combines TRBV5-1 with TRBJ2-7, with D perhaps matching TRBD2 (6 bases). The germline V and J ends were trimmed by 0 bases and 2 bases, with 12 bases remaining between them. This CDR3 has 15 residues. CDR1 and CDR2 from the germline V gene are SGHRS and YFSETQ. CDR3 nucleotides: TGCGCCAGCAGCTTGGGGGGAGGAAACACCTACGAGCAGTACTTC. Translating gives CASSLGGGNTYEQYF.

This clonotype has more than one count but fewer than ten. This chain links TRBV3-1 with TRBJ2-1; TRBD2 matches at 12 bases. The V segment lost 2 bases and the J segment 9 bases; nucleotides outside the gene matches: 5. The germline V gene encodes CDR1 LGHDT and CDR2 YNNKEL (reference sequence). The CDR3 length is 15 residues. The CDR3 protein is CASSQLAGGPFEQFF. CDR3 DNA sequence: TGTGCCAGCAGCCAACTAGCGGGGGGGCCTTTTGAGCAGTTCTTC.

CDR3 amino acids: CASSLRSARGAYGYTF. The CDR3 DNA sequence: TGTGCCAGCAGTTTAAGGAGTGCCCGGGGGGCCTATGGCTACACCTTC. The chain employs TRBV12-3 or TRBV12-4 and TRBJ1-2, with a weak D call TRBD1 (6 bases). Trimming took 2 bases from V and 4 from J, leaving 17 bases between them. This CDR3 comprises 16 residues.

CDR3 sequence (DNA): TGCAGTGCTAGCGGCGGGGGGGCCGGCAATGAGCAGTTCTTC. It yields the protein CSASGGGAGNEQFF. The chain combines TRBV20-1 with TRBJ2-1; 9 bases agree with TRBD2. Germline V gene sequence: CDR1 DFQATT, CDR2 SNEGSKA (reference sequence). The junction had 6 bases not matched to a gene; V was cut back by 3 bases and J by 6 bases. This CDR3 is built from 14 residues.

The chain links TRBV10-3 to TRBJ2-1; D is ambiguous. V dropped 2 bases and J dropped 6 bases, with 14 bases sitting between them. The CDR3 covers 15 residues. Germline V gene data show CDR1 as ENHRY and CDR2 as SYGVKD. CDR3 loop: CAISERSVQSNEQFF. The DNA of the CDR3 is TGTGCCATCAGTGAGCGGTCAGTCCAGTCCAATGAGCAGTTCTTC.

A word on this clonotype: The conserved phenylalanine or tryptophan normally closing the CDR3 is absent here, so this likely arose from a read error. CDR3 sequence reads: CASSLRRGRGNSPLHS. CDR3 bases: TGTGCCAGCTCCCTCCGACGGGGTAGGGGGAATTCACCCCTCCACTCT. V is TRBV6-1 and J is TRBJ1-6, with D perhaps TRBD1 (6 bases). V was cut by 8 bases and J by 7 bases, with 21 bases left in between. The CDR3 length is 16 residues. Germline V gene data show CDR1 as MNHNS and CDR2 as SASEGT.

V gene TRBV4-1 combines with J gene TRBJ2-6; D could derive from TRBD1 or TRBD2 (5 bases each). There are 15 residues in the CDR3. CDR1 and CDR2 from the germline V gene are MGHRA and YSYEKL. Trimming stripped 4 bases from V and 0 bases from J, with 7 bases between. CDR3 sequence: CASSRGNSGANVLTF. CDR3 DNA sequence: TGCGCCAGCAGCCGGGGGAACTCTGGGGCCAACGTCCTGACTTTC.

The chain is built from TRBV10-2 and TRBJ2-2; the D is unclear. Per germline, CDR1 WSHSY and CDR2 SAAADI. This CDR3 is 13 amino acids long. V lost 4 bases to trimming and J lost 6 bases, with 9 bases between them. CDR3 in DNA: TGCGCCAGCAGTGTTTATTACCCCGGGGAGCTGTTTTTT. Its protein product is CASSVYYPGELFF.

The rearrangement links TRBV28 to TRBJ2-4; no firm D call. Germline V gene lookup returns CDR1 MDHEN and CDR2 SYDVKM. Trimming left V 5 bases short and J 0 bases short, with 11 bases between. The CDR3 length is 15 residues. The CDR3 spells CASSAQTRAKNIQYF. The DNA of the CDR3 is TGTGCCAGCAGTGCCCAGACCCGAGCCAAAAACATTCAGTACTTC.

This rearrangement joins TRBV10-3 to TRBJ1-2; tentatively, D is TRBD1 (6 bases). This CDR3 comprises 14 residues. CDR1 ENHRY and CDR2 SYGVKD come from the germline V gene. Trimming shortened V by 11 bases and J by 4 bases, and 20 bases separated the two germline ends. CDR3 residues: CAATGAGQAYGYTF. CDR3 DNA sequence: TGTGCCGCAACGGGGGCAGGGCAGGCCTATGGCTACACCTTC.

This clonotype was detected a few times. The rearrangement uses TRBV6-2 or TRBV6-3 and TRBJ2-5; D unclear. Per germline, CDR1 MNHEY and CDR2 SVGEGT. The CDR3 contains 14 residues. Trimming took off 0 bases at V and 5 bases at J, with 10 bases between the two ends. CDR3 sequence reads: CASSYSGRLETQYF. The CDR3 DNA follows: TGTGCCAGCAGTTACTCCGGCAGGCTTGAGACCCAGTACTTC.

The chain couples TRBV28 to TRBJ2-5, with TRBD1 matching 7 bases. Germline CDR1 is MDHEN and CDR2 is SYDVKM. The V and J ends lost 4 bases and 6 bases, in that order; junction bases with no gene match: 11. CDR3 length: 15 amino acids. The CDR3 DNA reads TGTGCCAGCAGTTCCACTTCGACAGGGCTGCAGACCCAGTACTTC. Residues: CASSSTSTGLQTQYF.

Written as DNA, the CDR3 is TGTGCCAGCAGTTTCCCCACAGGGGGAGGCACCTACGAGCAGTACTTC. This sequence encodes CASSFPTGGGTYEQYF. The chain carries TRBV12-3 or TRBV12-4 and TRBJ2-7, with TRBD1 identical over 8 bases. The CDR3 consists of 16 residues. V shed 3 bases and J 2 bases; nucleotides not matched to a gene: 9.

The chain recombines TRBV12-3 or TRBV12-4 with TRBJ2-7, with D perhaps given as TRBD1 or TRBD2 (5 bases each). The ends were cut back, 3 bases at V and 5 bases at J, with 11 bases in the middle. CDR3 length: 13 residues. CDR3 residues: CASSFGGPNEQYF. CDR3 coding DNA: TGTGCCAGCAGTTTTGGGGGTCCTAACGAGCAGTACTTC.

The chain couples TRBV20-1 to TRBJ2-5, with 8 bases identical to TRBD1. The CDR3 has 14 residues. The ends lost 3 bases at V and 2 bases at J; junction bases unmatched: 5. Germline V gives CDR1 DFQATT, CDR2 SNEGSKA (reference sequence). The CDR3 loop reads CSASWDRLQETQYF. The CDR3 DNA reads TGCAGTGCTAGTTGGGACAGGCTTCAAGAGACCCAGTACTTC.